This T cell receptor beta chain derives from a study of T cells in Graves' hyperthyroidism and ophthalmopathy. Overall study findings and caveats: Ophthalmopathy cases were set apart from stable hyperthyroidism by a 13 V-J model. Blood also held most thyroid clonotypes expanded beyond 0.001.

The source material, RNA transcripts, was used to amplify TCR beta CDR3 regions. The HTBI primer set was used in a first-round RT-PCR of the TCR CDR3. From the multiplex PCR reads, TCRdb called clonotypes with MiXCR, one entry per CDR3 protein. The repertoire holds a few hundred thousand distinct CDR3 sequences, with more than 45% as singletons. The V gene's germline CDR1 is SEHNR and CDR2 FQNEAQ (reference sequence). CDR3 size: 13 residues. V lost 5 bases to trimming and J lost 6 bases, with 14 bases between them. Patients were aged 18 to 65, had disease duration under 2 months, and had newly diagnosed hyperthyroidism. Turning to this clonotype: Its antigen is still unknown.

The sequenced sample was peripheral blood or thyroid tissue (not recorded which). The receptor was derived from a woman under 30 with Graves' hyperthyroidism. The V call is TRBV7-9, the J call TRBJ2-7, with D perhaps matching TRBD1 (6 bases). The CDR3 region is CASSLGAGVEQYF. In DNA, the CDR3 is TGTGCCAGCAGCCTGGGGGCAGGGGTCGAGCAGTACTTC.